This entry features one T cell receptor beta chain sequence. The sample belongs to a study of blood T cell repertoires in COVID-19. In the study overall: The analysed material was cDNA or gDNA that came from T cells, B-cell-depleted T cells, or PBMCs.

Original methodology: Estimation of nucleated cell counts relied on the amplification of reference gene primers. TCRdb's copy holds only in-frame clones and misses some; the assay was immunoSEQ multiplex PCR. Clone size and V and J calls were adopted from that table, with D and trimming inferred from the DNA. The sample yields some 200,000 clones, 81% seen once. Seattle cases were enrolled at active infection and followed longitudinally. CDR3 size: 12 residues. Trimming took off 3 bases at V and 3 bases at J, with 6 bases between the two ends. The chain combines TRBV12-3 or TRBV12-4 with TRBJ2-7, with unresolved D. The sequence was collected from a woman aged 40-49 years with COVID-19, enrolled during active disease. What was sequenced was peripheral blood. The CDR3 nucleotides are TGTGCCAGCAGTTTTTATTTCTACGAGCAGTACTTC. Translated: CASSFYFYEQYF.